Listed below are T cell receptor beta chains from one sample, sequenced in a study of response to subunit inactivated influenza vaccine. In TCRdb, the RT-PCR reads were re-called with MiXCR into one record per CDR3 protein. This sample has under 800,000 distinct CDR3 sequences; about 14% occur once, and the top ten carry around 7.3%. Sequenced here: PBMCs from blood, sampled 14 days before vaccination. Receptors were obtained from a man aged 45-60 years who received an inactivated influenza vaccine. CDR3s include the opening cysteine and the closing phenylalanine or tryptophan. D genes are given only for firm matches. Clone size is shown for a subset of rows, as once, few, many or a class of expanded clone.

V gene	J gene	D gene	clone size	CDR3 DNA	CDR3 protein
TRBV12-3/TRBV12-4	TRBJ1-6	TRBD1	NA	TGTGCCAGCAGTCCATATACAGGGGACTCACCCCTCCACTTT	CASSPYTGDSPLHF
TRBV2	TRBJ2-1	TRBD2	NA	TGTGCCAGCAGTGTCTACAGGAGCGGGGATGAGCAGTTCTTC	CASSVYRSGDEQFF
TRBV19	TRBJ2-2	NA	NA	TGTGCCAGTAGAAGTGCGACTACGAACACCGGGGAGCTGTTTTTT	CASRSATTNTGELFF
TRBV5-1	TRBJ2-1	TRBD2	few	TGCGCCAGCAGCTTTACGGGAGGGGGTAGTGAGCAGTTCTTC	CASSFTGGGSEQFF
TRBV6-5	TRBJ2-2	NA	NA	TGTGCCAGCAGTTTACACACCACCGGGGAGCTGTTTTTT	CASSLHTTGELFF
TRBV27	TRBJ1-2	NA	NA	TGTGCCAGCAGCCCCAGGGGAAAGAGCTATGGCTACACCTTC	CASSPRGKSYGYTF
TRBV7-8	TRBJ2-3	NA	many	TGTGCCAGCAGCTTCGGCAGGACAGATACGCAGTATTTT	CASSFGRTDTQYF
TRBV25-1	TRBJ2-5	NA	many	TGTGCCAGCAGTGACGGCGAGACCCAGTACTTC	CASSDGETQYF
TRBV3-1	TRBJ2-1	TRBD2	NA	TGTGCCAGCAGCCAAGTTCCGGGACTAGCGGGGGAAAGCTCCTACAATGAGCAGTTCTTC	CASSQVPGLAGESSYNEQFF
TRBV5-8	TRBJ1-2	NA	NA	TGTGCCAGCAGCTTAAGCTCCGTACAAAACTATGGCTACACCTTC	CASSLSSVQNYGYTF
TRBV29-1	TRBJ2-1	TRBD1	NA	TGCAGCGTAAAATTATCCCCTAAAACAGGGGGCTTCTACAATGAGCAGTTCTTC	CSVKLSPKTGGFYNEQFF
TRBV2	TRBJ2-7	NA	few	TGTGCCAGCAGGGAATCAGGGTTCGAGCAGTACTTC	CASRESGFEQYF
TRBV4-1	TRBJ1-5	NA	many	TGCGCCAGCAGCCAAGACGAAACAGGGAAACATGGCAATCAGCCCCAGCATTTT	CASSQDETGKHGNQPQHF
TRBV11-2	TRBJ2-3	TRBD2	NA	TGTGCCAGCGGCACTAGCGGGAGTGTAGATACGCAGTATTTT	CASGTSGSVDTQYF
TRBV27	TRBJ1-2	NA	NA	TGTGCCAGCAGTTTACGGGGCGATCTTAACTATGGCTACACCTTC	CASSLRGDLNYGYTF
TRBV18	TRBJ2-1	NA	NA	TGTGCCAGCTCACCAAACTGGAGGGATGAGCAGTTCTTC	CASSPNWRDEQFF
TRBV6-5	TRBJ2-3	TRBD2	NA	TGTGCCAGCAGTTCCCAGCGGGGGGGTCCAGATACGCAGTATTTT	CASSSQRGGPDTQYF
TRBV29-1	TRBJ2-2	NA	many	TGCAGCGTTGACCCCAGTAACACCGGGGAGCTGTTTTTT	CSVDPSNTGELFF
TRBV7-3	TRBJ2-3	NA	few	TGTGCCAGCAGCTTAAGGTTTTCCGATACGCAGTATTTT	CASSLRFSDTQYF
TRBV11-2	TRBJ1-4	NA	many	TGTGCCAGCAGCTCACTTAATGAAAAACTGTTTTTT	CASSSLNEKLFF
TRBV29-1	TRBJ2-7	NA	few	TGCAGCGTTGAAGTTCCCTTGGGAGAGCACTACGAGCAGTACTTC	CSVEVPLGEHYEQYF
TRBV10-3	TRBJ2-3	NA	few	TGTGCCATCAGTGAGTCGATGGTAGGGGGGACAGATACGCAGTATTTT	CAISESMVGGTDTQYF
TRBV5-1	TRBJ1-5	NA	NA	TGCGCCAGCAGCTTGGATTCGGCAGGGGTTAGCAATCAGCCCCAGCATTTT	CASSLDSAGVSNQPQHF
TRBV7-9	TRBJ2-7	TRBD1	few	TGTGCCAGCAGCCCCCAAGGACAGGGGGCTTCATCCTACGAGCAGTACTTC	CASSPQGQGASSYEQYF
TRBV18	TRBJ1-5	NA	NA	TGTGCCAGCTCACCGGGGGGGTTGGGAAGCAATCAGCCCCAGCATTTT	CASSPGGLGSNQPQHF
TRBV11-2	TRBJ2-1	NA	few	TGTGCCAGCAGCCCCTTGGGGTTCGGCAATGAGCAGTTCTTC	CASSPLGFGNEQFF
TRBV6-1	TRBJ1-5	NA	few	TGTGCCAGCAACAGGTTTTTAAATCAGCCCCAGCATTTT	CASNRFLNQPQHF
TRBV11-2	TRBJ2-5	NA	NA	TGTGCCAGCAGCTCTAGACCGGACAGCTCAGAGACCCAGTACTTC	CASSSRPDSSETQYF
TRBV18	TRBJ2-1	NA	many	TGTGCCAGCGGGAAACAGGGTGTGGAGAATGAGCAGTTCTTC	CASGKQGVENEQFF
TRBV5-6	TRBJ1-5	NA	few	TGTGCCAGCAGCTTTCGAAGTGGCAATCAGCCCCAGCATTTT	CASSFRSGNQPQHF
TRBV25-1	TRBJ2-5	NA	many	TGTGCCAGCAGTGAAGAGGGTGGCCTCCAAGAGACCCAGTACTTC	CASSEEGGLQETQYF
TRBV15	TRBJ2-5	NA	NA	TGTGCCACCAGCACGGGGGACAGCCGACCGGAGACCCAGTACTTC	CATSTGDSRPETQYF
TRBV6-2/TRBV6-3	TRBJ2-2	TRBD2	few	TGTGCCAGCAGTTACACTAGCGGGAGAGCGAACACCGGGGAGCTGTTTTTT	CASSYTSGRANTGELFF
TRBV5-1	TRBJ2-2	TRBD1	few	TGCGCCAGCAGCTTGGAGACAGGGCCCCTTACCGGGGAGCTGTTTTTT	CASSLETGPLTGELFF
TRBV3-1	TRBJ1-2	NA	many	TGTGCCAGCAGCCAAGATGGGGCACGGCATGGCTACACCTTC	CASSQDGARHGYTF
TRBV20-1	TRBJ2-3	TRBD2	NA	TGCAGTGCTCCAGCTAGCGGGAGTTCCTCAGATACGCAGTATTTT	CSAPASGSSSDTQYF
TRBV10-3	TRBJ2-6	NA	NA	TGTGCCAGTAGGGTAGCTGGGGCCAACGTCCTGACTTTC	CASRVAGANVLTF
TRBV7-8	TRBJ2-4	NA	few	TGTGCCAGCAGCTCTGGAAGTCGGGAAAACATTCAGTACTTC	CASSSGSRENIQYF
TRBV7-2	TRBJ2-1	TRBD2	NA	TGTGCCAGCAGCTTGGGGGGGAGGGCTCATAATGAGCAGTTCTTC	CASSLGGRAHNEQFF
TRBV20-1	TRBJ2-7	TRBD2	few	TGCAGTGCTTACCCGACTAGCGGATCCTACGAGCAGTACTTC	CSAYPTSGSYEQYF
TRBV5-5	TRBJ2-3	TRBD2	few	TGTGCCAGCAGCTTATCTAGCGGGAGGGCCGGAGATACGCAGTATTTT	CASSLSSGRAGDTQYF
TRBV4-3	TRBJ2-3	NA	NA	TGCGCCAGCAGCCAAGAAACACCCGACCAGAAGCCAGATACGCAGTATTTT	CASSQETPDQKPDTQYF
TRBV6-1	TRBJ2-5	TRBD2	few	TGTGCCAGCAAGTCGGGGGGAGCCCCCCAAGAGACCCAGTACTTC	CASKSGGAPQETQYF
TRBV5-1	TRBJ2-7	NA	NA	TGCGCCAGCAGCTTGGATTACAGGGGAGGGTACGAGCAGTACTTC	CASSLDYRGGYEQYF
TRBV6-2/TRBV6-3	TRBJ2-1	TRBD2	few	TGTGCCAGCAGTAAGGGACTAGGGGTTTCCTACAATGAGCAGTTCTTC	CASSKGLGVSYNEQFF
TRBV7-2	TRBJ2-7	NA	many	TGTGCCAGCAGCACGGACCTCACAGCCCCCTACGAGCAGTACTTC	CASSTDLTAPYEQYF
TRBV29-1	TRBJ2-5	NA	many	TGCAGCGTCCAGGGCCACGAGACCCAGTACTTC	CSVQGHETQYF
TRBV7-2	TRBJ1-6	TRBD1	NA	TGTGCCAGCAGTCCCGGGACAGGGATTTCACCCCTCCACTTT	CASSPGTGISPLHF
TRBV12-3/TRBV12-4	TRBJ2-2	TRBD2	few	TGTGCCAGCAGTCCAAAAACTAGCGGGAGGGGTCCCGGGGAGCTGTTTTTT	CASSPKTSGRGPGELFF
TRBV6-2/TRBV6-3	TRBJ2-7	TRBD2	NA	TGTGCCAGCATTAATAGCGGGACTGCCTACGAGCAGTACTTC	CASINSGTAYEQYF
TRBV5-1	TRBJ1-2	TRBD1	few	TGCGCCAGCAGCGGAACAGGGGGCACGGCTAACTATGGCTACACCTTC	CASSGTGGTANYGYTF
TRBV7-2	TRBJ2-6	TRBD2	few	TGTGCCAGCAGCCTCCGGGGGGGATTCTCTGGGGCCAACGTCCTGACTTTC	CASSLRGGFSGANVLTF
TRBV25-1	TRBJ2-3	TRBD1	NA	TGTGCCAGCACGACGGGGGGACAGGGGGACGCAGATACGCAGTATTTT	CASTTGGQGDADTQYF